The rows below give T cell receptor beta chains drawn from one sample of a study of T cell responses to AZD1222 COVID-19 vaccine. The method was immunoSEQ multiplex PCR; TCRdb's version includes in-frame clones alone and lacks a portion of them. The sample gives 90,000 to 120,000 clones, approximately 90% of which show up once; approximately 3% is in the top ten. The material was peripheral blood, obtained on day 0 of AZD1222 vaccination. The receptor set was obtained from an adult in good health. Each CDR3 is given with its conserved first and last residue. D genes are given only for firm matches. Clone size is stated in some rows and not others, as once, few, many or a class when expanded.

TRBJ1-4	-	-	TRBV2	TGTGCCAGCAGCGATACACATTCCCCAACTAATGAAAAACTGTTTTTT	CASSDTHSPTNEKLFF
TRBJ1-1	few	-	TRBV6-2/TRBV6-3	TGTGCCAGCAGTCAGGGTACTGAAGCTTTCTTT	CASSQGTEAFF
TRBJ1-2	-	TRBD1	TRBV18	TGTGCCAGCTCACCGTCAGGGGGGGTTAACTATGGCTACACCTTC	CASSPSGGVNYGYTF
TRBJ2-1	-	-	TRBV5-1	TGCGCCAGCAGCGTAATGGACGATCGGAATGAGCAGTTCTTC	CASSVMDDRNEQFF
TRBJ1-1	-	-	TRBV7-9	TGTGCCAGCAAAGAGGGAGAATGGAACACTGAAGCTTTCTTT	CASKEGEWNTEAFF
TRBJ1-2	-	-	TRBV4-2	TGTGCCAGCAGCCAAGATCCGGGTCAGGAAAATGGCTACACCTTC	CASSQDPGQENGYTF
TRBJ1-2	-	-	TRBV7-2	TGTGCCAGCAGCTTAGCGGGGCAGAGCTATGGCTACACCTTC	CASSLAGQSYGYTF
TRBJ1-4	-	-	TRBV7-6	TGTGCCAGCAGCTTAGATCTTATAGGGAGTAATGAAAAACTGTTTTTT	CASSLDLIGSNEKLFF
TRBJ1-2	once	-	TRBV20-1	TGCAGTGCTAGTCCCAGGGCCTTCATCTATGGCTACACCTTC	CSASPRAFIYGYTF
TRBJ2-7	-	TRBD1	TRBV24-1	TGTGCCACCAGTGACCCCGGGACAGGGGGCGGGAACGAGCAGTACTTC	CATSDPGTGGGNEQYF
TRBJ1-3	-	-	TRBV5-1	TGCGCCAGCAGCCGGGGCCCAACGACGGTGGGAAACACCATATATTTT	CASSRGPTTVGNTIYF